This TCR beta chain is drawn from a study of technical replicates of blood from a few donors. This clone was recorded a few times. TCRdb's copy holds only in-frame clones and misses some; the assay was immunoSEQ multiplex PCR. There are tens of thousands of clones in the sample; 89% occur only once, and under 0.5% lies in the top ten. In germline, CDR1 is MNHEY, CDR2 SMNVEV (reference sequence). The CDR3 covers 14 residues. J was trimmed by 3 bases and V by 5 bases; bases with no gene match: 6. Material for sequencing was T cells isolated from PBMCs. The clonotype was recovered from a human donor in good health. The V call is TRBV27, the J call TRBJ1-1, with 7 bases lining up with TRBD1. The CDR3 here is CASSDRDGYTEAFF. The CDR3 region has the DNA TGTGCCAGCAGTGACAGGGATGGGTACACTGAAGCTTTCTTT.